A single sample gave rise to the 16 T cell receptor beta chains below, sequenced in a study of control samples from healthy donors and cancer patients. The data were produced by immunoSEQ multiplex PCR, yet TCRdb's version contains in-frame clones alone and is incomplete. The table shows fewer than 95,000 clones, with approximately 86% occurring only once. Sequencing input: blood. These receptors were collected from a man younger than 45 in good health.

This clone is a singleton in its sample. The chain carries TRBV12-5 and TRBJ2-3; the match to TRBD2 covers 7 bases. V dropped 6 bases and J dropped 0; count of bases not matched to a gene: 3. Germline values: CDR1 LGHNT, CDR2 FRNRAP. There are 14 residues in the CDR3. The CDR3 sequence is CASGTSLSTDTQYF. Written as DNA, the CDR3 is TGTGCTAGTGGGACTAGCCTTAGCACAGATACGCAGTATTTT.

The chain links TRBV24-1 to TRBJ1-3; D not certain. Germline CDR1 KGHDR, CDR2 SFDVKD. V lost 3 bases, J lost 0 bases, and 14 bases lay in between. The CDR3 is 17 residues long. The CDR3 spells CATSDPRDTLSGNTIYF. CDR3 bases: TGTGCCACCAGTGATCCACGTGACACTCTCTCTGGAAACACCATATATTTT.

V gene TRBV12-3 or TRBV12-4 combines with J gene TRBJ1-2; 8 bases map to TRBD1. The CDR3 runs 13 residues. With 8 bases clipped from V and 8 bases from J, the junction kept 10 bases outside the gene matches. CDR3 nucleotide sequence: TGTGCCAGCCGGACAGGGCAAACCGGGGGCTACACCTTC. Protein sequence: CASRTGQTGGYTF.

The chain carries TRBV25-1 and TRBJ1-2, with D maybe TRBD1 (5 bases). Germline V CDR1 and CDR2: MGHDK, SYGVNS. Between the trimmed V and J ends, which lost 9 bases and 2 bases, there was a span of 7 bases. This CDR3 has 11 residues. The CDR3 sequence: CASGQNYGYTF. The DNA of the CDR3 is TGTGCCAGTGGACAAAACTATGGCTACACCTTC.

This sequence joins TRBV19 and TRBJ1-4; D possibly corresponds to TRBD1 (6 bases). Germline lookup yields CDR1 LNHDA and CDR2 SQIVND (reference sequence). Trimming stripped 5 bases from V and 8 bases from J, with 12 bases between. This CDR3 spans 13 amino acids. CDR3 DNA sequence: TGTGCCAGTAGTGCATTCGGGGGCGAAAAACTGTTTTTT. It is translated as CASSAFGGEKLFF. Full variable domain (outside the CDR3, taken from reference TRBV19 and TRBJ1-4): DGGITQSPKYLFRKEGQNVTLSCEQNLNHDAMYWYRQDPGQGLRLIYYSQIVNDFQKGDIAEGYSVSREKKESFPLTVTSAQKNPTAFYLCASSAFGGEKLFFGSGTQLSVL.

The V gene is TRBV4-1, the J gene TRBJ2-1; D unresolved. Germline V CDR1 and CDR2: MGHRA, YSYEKL. The CDR3 covers 14 residues. Between the trimmed V and J ends, which lost 3 bases and 4 bases, there was a span of 10 bases. CDR3 sequence reads: CASSHEPTYNEQFF. Written as DNA, the CDR3 is TGCGCCAGCAGCCACGAACCAACTTACAATGAGCAGTTCTTC.

The chain recombines TRBV2 with TRBJ2-5; TRBD2 agrees at 9 bases. Germline V gene sequence: CDR1 SNHLY, CDR2 FYNNEI. Trimming took 8 bases from V and 4 from J; bases not matched to a gene: 17. The CDR3 is made up of 17 amino acids. CDR3 sequence reads: CASGGSGGPLVLETQYF. DNA of the CDR3: TGTGCCAGCGGGGGGAGCGGGGGGCCTTTAGTTTTAGAGACCCAGTACTTC.

The CDR3 loop reads CASSFEGPLGTGELFF. The CDR3 bases are TGCGCCAGCAGCTTTGAAGGTCCGCTAGGTACCGGGGAGCTGTTTTTT. This chain joins TRBV5-1 and TRBJ2-2, with D unclear. Germline V gene data show CDR1 as SGHRS and CDR2 as YFSETQ. The CDR3 is 16 residues long. V was shortened by 2 bases and J by 5 bases, with 16 bases between the two germline ends. Using reference TRBV5-1 and TRBJ2-2 for the parts outside the CDR3, the full variable domain is KAGVTQTPRYLIKTRGQQVTLSCSPISGHRSVSWYQQTPGQGLQFLFEYFSETQRNKGNFPGRFSGRQFSNSRSEMNVSTLELGDSALYLCASSFEGPLGTGELFFGEGSRLTVL.

The rearrangement uses TRBV6-6 and TRBJ1-2; D might be TRBD1 (6 bases). This CDR3 region has 12 residues. Germline-derived CDR1 and CDR2 are MNHNY and SVGAGI (reference sequence). V was clipped by 4 bases and J by 7 bases, with 10 bases between them. In DNA form, the CDR3 reads TGTGCCAGCAGTTCACAGGGTGGTGGCTACACCTTC. It is translated as CASSSQGGGYTF.

The chain recombines TRBV9 with TRBJ1-2; D is undetermined. This CDR3 has 13 residues. V was shortened by 4 bases and J by 7 bases, with 14 bases between the two germline ends. Germline V gene data show CDR1 as SGDLS and CDR2 as YYNGEE. The CDR3, as DNA: TGTGCCAGCAGCCCTGATCTGGCGGGTGGCTACACCTTC. Protein sequence: CASSPDLAGGYTF.

A single count supports this clone. The V call is TRBV6-6, the J call TRBJ2-2; D ambiguous. Germline CDR1 MNHNY, CDR2 SVGAGI (reference sequence). Trimming removed 4 bases from V and 7 bases from J, with 10 bases in between. This CDR3 comprises 13 residues. Here the CDR3 reads CASSSRLDGELFF. CDR3 coding DNA: TGTGCCAGCAGTTCCAGACTGGACGGGGAGCTGTTTTTT.

In DNA form, the CDR3 reads TGTGCCATCAGTGACAACAGGGGAGGAAGCACTGAAGCTTTCTTT. As protein: CAISDNRGGSTEAFF. The rearrangement links TRBV10-3 to TRBJ1-1; 7 bases line up with TRBD1. The germline V gene encodes CDR1 ENHRY and CDR2 SYGVKD. The V gene end was trimmed by 3 bases and the J gene end by 4 bases; junction bases not matched to a gene: 8. This CDR3 contains 15 residues.

The count of this clone is one. The chain couples TRBV10-2 to TRBJ1-1; 8 bases map to TRBD1. CDR1 and CDR2 (germline): WSHSY, SAAADI. Trimming cost V 3 bases and J 0 bases; bases outside gene matches: 6. The CDR3 has 16 amino acids. The CDR3 sequence is CASSDRGRGMNTEAFF. DNA of the CDR3: TGCGCCAGCAGTGACAGGGGGCGCGGGATGAACACTGAAGCTTTCTTT.

The rearrangement joins TRBV5-1 to TRBJ2-1; TRBD2 aligns across 9 bases. Germline CDR1 SGHRS, CDR2 YFSETQ. The CDR3 is 14 residues long. V shed 4 bases, J shed 4 bases, and the junction held 3 bases outside the gene matches. The CDR3 DNA reads as TGCGCCAGCAGCAGGCGGGGGGGTTACAATGAGCAGTTCTTC. It codes for CASSRRGGYNEQFF.

The CDR3 DNA sequence: TGTGCCAGCAGCCACAGGGGTCGTGGAAACACCATATATTTT. Protein product: CASSHRGRGNTIYF. The chain employs TRBV14 and TRBJ1-3; D might be TRBD1 (6 bases). V lost 3 bases to trimming and J lost 3 bases, with 9 bases between them. The CDR3 spans 14 residues. The V gene's germline CDR1 is SGHDN and CDR2 FVKESK.

This clone was recorded once. The V call is TRBV6-4, the J call TRBJ1-2, with D perhaps TRBD1 (5 bases). This CDR3 is 17 amino acids long. The ends were cut back, 4 bases at V and 4 bases at J, with 22 bases in the middle. CDR1 is MRHNA and CDR2 is SNTAGT in the germline V gene. The CDR3 reads CASSAVFGGEQSYGYTF. CDR3 DNA: TGTGCCAGCAGTGCAGTTTTCGGAGGGGAGCAATCCTATGGCTACACCTTC.